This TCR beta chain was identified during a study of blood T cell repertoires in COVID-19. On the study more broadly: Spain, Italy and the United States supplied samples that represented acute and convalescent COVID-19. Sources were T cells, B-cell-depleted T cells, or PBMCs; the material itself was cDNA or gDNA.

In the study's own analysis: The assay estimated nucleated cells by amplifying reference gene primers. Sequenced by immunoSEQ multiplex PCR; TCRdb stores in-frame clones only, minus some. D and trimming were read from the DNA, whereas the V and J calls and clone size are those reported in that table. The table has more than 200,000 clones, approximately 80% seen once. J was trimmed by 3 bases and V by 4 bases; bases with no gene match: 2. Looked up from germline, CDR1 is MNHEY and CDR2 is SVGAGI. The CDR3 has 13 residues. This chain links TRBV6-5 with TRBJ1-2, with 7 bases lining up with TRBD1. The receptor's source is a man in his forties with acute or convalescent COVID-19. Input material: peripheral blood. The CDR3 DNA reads TGTGCCAGCAGTTCAACAGGGGACTATGGCTACACCTTC. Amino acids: CASSSTGDYGYTF.